A single sample is the source of the 25 T cell receptor beta chains below, sequenced in a study of cytotoxic CD8 clonotypes in ibrutinib-treated CLL. This table comes from immunoSEQ multiplex PCR, and its TCRdb copy is limited to in-frame clones, with some not included. The sample carries 150,000 or so clones, around three quarters recorded once. Sequencing used PBMCs, obtained after 12 months of ibrutinib treatment. These receptors all come from a human donor with chronic lymphocytic leukemia.

This clone was seen more than once but under ten times. The genes are TRBV7-9 and TRBJ1-2, with 8 bases aligning to TRBD1. The germline CDR1 and CDR2 sequences are SEHNR and FQNEAQ (reference sequence). This CDR3 is built from 15 residues. Losses at the gene ends were 1 base for V and 7 bases for J; bases not matched to a gene: 8. Here the CDR3 reads CASSLGGQGVGGYTF. CDR3 nucleotide sequence: TGTGCCAGCAGCTTAGGAGGACAGGGAGTGGGTGGCTACACCTTC. Combining the CDR3 with reference TRBV7-9 and TRBJ1-2 gives the whole variable domain DTGVSQNPRHKITKRGQNVTFRCDPISEHNRLYWYRQTLGQGPEFLTYFQNEAQLEKSRLLSDRFSAERPKGSFSTLEIQRTEQGDSAMYLCASSLGGQGVGGYTFGSGTRLTVV.

The J gene is TRBJ2-5, the V gene TRBV7-9; D is uncertain. V was clipped by 1 base and J by 1 base, with 4 bases between them. The CDR3 spans 13 residues. Germline V gene sequence: CDR1 SEHNR, CDR2 FQNEAQ (reference sequence). The CDR3 region has the DNA TGTGCCAGCAGCTTAGTCTTCCAAGAGACCCAGTACTTC. This sequence encodes CASSLVFQETQYF. Looking up the rest from reference TRBV7-9 and TRBJ2-5 gives the full variable domain: DTGVSQNPRHKITKRGQNVTFRCDPISEHNRLYWYRQTLGQGPEFLTYFQNEAQLEKSRLLSDRFSAERPKGSFSTLEIQRTEQGDSAMYLCASSLVFQETQYFGPGTRLLVL.

The rearrangement uses TRBV28 and TRBJ1-1, with a possible D match to TRBD1 (5 bases). The CDR3 runs 12 residues. The germline V gene has CDR1 MDHEN and CDR2 SYDVKM. The ends were cut back, 5 bases at V and 11 bases at J, with 15 bases in the middle. CDR3 loop: CASSATKGRAFF. The CDR3 DNA sequence: TGTGCCAGCAGTGCCACGAAGGGACGGGCTTTCTTT.

The rearrangement joins TRBV30 to TRBJ1-4; tentative D call: TRBD1 (5 bases). CDR1 and CDR2 (germline): GTSNPN, SVGIG (reference sequence). The CDR3 has 13 residues. CDR3 amino acids: CAYSGRTNEKLFF. Here the CDR3 DNA reads TGTGCATACTCAGGGCGAACTAATGAAAAACTGTTTTTT.

This clone was found a few times. The rearrangement uses TRBV6-5 and TRBJ1-4, with a tentative D call TRBD1 (6 bases). The germline V gene has CDR1 MNHEY and CDR2 SVGAGI. This CDR3 is built from 15 residues. V dropped 8 bases and J dropped 7 bases, with 20 bases sitting between them. The CDR3 DNA sequence: TGTGCCAGCTCGGGACACTTCCAGGCCAGTGAAAAACTGTTTTTT. It encodes CASSGHFQASEKLFF.

The chain has TRBV27 and TRBJ2-7; D is undetermined. CDR1 MNHEY and CDR2 SMNVEV come from the germline V gene (reference sequence). V lost 3 bases to trimming and J lost 0 bases, with 9 bases between them. The CDR3 is 14 amino acids. This CDR3 reads CASSLNSFSYEQYF. CDR3 sequence (DNA): TGTGCCAGCAGTTTGAACAGTTTCTCCTACGAGCAGTACTTC.

The chain employs TRBV2 and TRBJ2-1; 7 nucleotides agree with TRBD2. CDR3 length equals 14 residues. Germline CDR1 reads SNHLY; CDR2 reads FYNNEI. Unmatched junction bases numbered 5, after V lost 2 bases and J lost 7 bases. CDR3 nucleotide sequence: TGTGCCAGCAGTGAACCCGGGACTACAAATGAGCAGTTCTTC. It codes for CASSEPGTTNEQFF.

V usage is TRBV5-1 and J usage is TRBJ2-7; D not resolved. V was trimmed by 6 bases and J by 0 bases, leaving 13 bases between them. CDR1 and CDR2 (germline): SGHRS, YFSETQ. This CDR3 is built from 14 residues. CDR3 bases: TGCGCCAGCAAGCTCCGGACGGACTCCTACGAGCAGTACTTC. It translates to CASKLRTDSYEQYF.

The DNA for the CDR3 is TGCGCCAGCAGTGAGTTCGGACAGTCCGGGAACACTGAAGCTTTCTTT. It is translated as CASSEFGQSGNTEAFF. The J gene is TRBJ1-1, the V gene TRBV10-2; a possible D gene is TRBD1 (6 bases). Trimming left V 1 base short and J 1 base short, with 13 bases between. The CDR3 is made up of 16 amino acids. The germline gives CDR1 WSHSY, CDR2 SAAADI.

The chain joins TRBV4-2 to TRBJ2-3; the D gene is possibly TRBD2 (6 bases). V lost 1 base and J lost 1, with 12 bases in between. This CDR3 is 16 amino acids long. Germline V lookup: CDR1 LGHNA, CDR2 YNFKEQ. The CDR3 loop reads CASSQVVASGTDTQYF. In nucleotides, the CDR3 is TGTGCCAGCAGCCAAGTCGTGGCTAGCGGCACAGATACGCAGTATTTT.

The genes are TRBV25-1 and TRBJ2-3, with D perhaps TRBD2 (6 bases). Per the germline V gene, CDR1 is MGHDK and CDR2 is SYGVNS. V dropped 1 base and J dropped 5 bases, with 7 bases sitting between them. The CDR3 has 13 amino acids. The CDR3 reads CASSEFGGDTQYF. For the CDR3, the DNA is TGTGCCAGCAGTGAATTCGGGGGAGATACGCAGTATTTT.

This clone was counted only a few times. This chain uses TRBV19 with TRBJ1-4, with a weak D call TRBD1 (5 bases). CDR1 and CDR2 from the germline V gene are LNHDA and SQIVND (reference sequence). The germline V and J ends were trimmed by 3 bases and 3 bases, with 11 bases remaining between them. CDR3 length: 15 residues. The chain's CDR3 is CASSIRRGSNEKLFF. DNA of the CDR3: TGTGCCAGTAGTATTCGCCGGGGGTCTAATGAAAAACTGTTTTTT.

The V and J genes are TRBV7-2 and TRBJ2-3; the match to TRBD2 covers 9 bases. Germline CDR1 reads SGHTA; CDR2 reads FQGNSA. V trimming: 6 bases; J trimming: 5 bases; junction bases outside the gene matches: 6. The CDR3 extends over 14 amino acids. The CDR3 loop reads CASSSGSVVDTQYF. In DNA, the CDR3 is TGTGCCAGCAGTAGCGGGAGTGTTGTAGATACGCAGTATTTT.

CDR3 coding DNA: TGTGCCAGCAGCGCTGGACTAGCGGACTCCTACGAGCAGTACTTC. Protein: CASSAGLADSYEQYF. The chain links TRBV9 to TRBJ2-7, with 10 positions matching TRBD2. Germline values: CDR1 SGDLS, CDR2 YYNGEE. The CDR3 is 15 residues long. Trimming took 3 bases from V and 0 from J; bases not matched to a gene: 3.

This clone has a handful of counts. The V and J genes are TRBV11-2 and TRBJ2-1; TRBD2 matches at 11 bases. The CDR3 covers 17 residues. CDR1 is SGHAT and CDR2 is FQNNGV in the germline V gene. V lost 2 bases, J lost 1 base, and 4 bases stayed unmatched. DNA for the CDR3: TGTGCCAGCAGCTTAACCTTAGCGGGAGGGTCCTACAATGAGCAGTTCTTC. Amino acid sequence: CASSLTLAGGSYNEQFF.

This clone was observed a few times. The chain recombines TRBV12-5 with TRBJ2-1, with 7 bases aligning to TRBD2. CDR1 and CDR2 from the germline V gene are LGHNT and FRNRAP. The CDR3 runs 14 residues. The V and J ends lost 1 base and 3 bases, in that order; junction bases with no gene match: 0. The CDR3, as DNA: TGTGCTAGTGGTTTGGGCGGGAGCTACAATGAGCAGTTCTTC. It specifies CASGLGGSYNEQFF.

This chain uses TRBV18 with TRBJ2-7, with 7 bases identical to TRBD2. Germline-derived CDR1 and CDR2 are KGHSH and LQKENI. With 2 bases clipped from V and 6 bases from J, the junction kept 16 bases outside the gene matches. The CDR3 contains 17 residues. The DNA of the CDR3 is TGTGCCAGCTCACCAAGCCGTTCTGCGGGAGAGGCACGCGAGCAGTACTTC. It translates to CASSPSRSAGEAREQYF.

The chain links TRBV7-6 to TRBJ2-7, with no clear D. The CDR3 has 16 amino acids. Per the germline V gene, CDR1 is SGHVS and CDR2 is FNYEAQ. V lost 5 bases, J lost 1 base, and 18 bases lay in between. This CDR3 reads CASSPRISDPSYEQYF. The CDR3 nucleotides read TGTGCCAGCAGCCCTAGGATATCTGACCCATCCTACGAGCAGTACTTC.

V is TRBV9 and J is TRBJ1-1; 11 bases align to TRBD1. Germline V gene data show CDR1 as SGDLS and CDR2 as YYNGEE. The CDR3 runs to 15 residues. The V segment lost 5 bases and the J segment 1 base; nucleotides outside the gene matches: 4. CDR3 sequence reads: CASRGGTGGNTEAFF. The CDR3 bases are TGTGCCAGCAGGGGAGGGACAGGGGGGAACACTGAAGCTTTCTTT. Drawing the rest from reference TRBV9 and TRBJ1-1, the complete variable domain is DSGVTQTPKHLITATGQRVTLRCSPRSGDLSVYWYQQSLDQGLQFLIQYYNGEERAKGNILERFSAQQFPDLHSELNLSSLELGDSALYFCASRGGTGGNTEAFFGQGTRLTVV.

CDR3 nucleotide sequence: TGTGCCAGCAGCCCCTTTGTCTCCTACAATGAGCAGTTCTTC. Encoded protein: CASSPFVSYNEQFF. This chain joins TRBV6-5 and TRBJ2-1, with D unclear. This CDR3 has 14 residues. Germline loops: CDR1 MNHEY, CDR2 SVGAGI. V lost 6 bases and J 0 bases, leaving 9 bases between the germline ends.

V usage is TRBV5-1 and J usage is TRBJ1-5, with TRBD1 as a possible D gene (6 bases). From germline, CDR1 is SGHRS and CDR2 YFSETQ. The CDR3 has 14 amino acids. The V gene lost 0 bases and the J gene lost 7 bases, with 11 bases spanning the gap. CDR3 DNA: TGCGCCAGCAGCTTGGCCTCAGGGGACCAGCCCCAGCATTTT. Amino acid sequence: CASSLASGDQPQHF.

The sample holds one count of this clone. The chain links TRBV19 to TRBJ2-5; TRBD1 is a possible D gene (6 bases). Germline CDR1 LNHDA, CDR2 SQIVND (reference sequence). The V gene lost 5 bases and the J gene lost 2 bases, with 12 bases spanning the gap. This CDR3 contains 14 residues. The DNA for the CDR3 is TGTGCCAGTAGTTTCCCCGACAGGCAAGAGACCCAGTACTTC. Translating gives CASSFPDRQETQYF. The whole variable domain, remainder taken from reference TRBV19 and TRBJ2-5, is DGGITQSPKYLFRKEGQNVTLSCEQNLNHDAMYWYRQDPGQGLRLIYYSQIVNDFQKGDIAEGYSVSREKKESFPLTVTSAQKNPTAFYLCASSFPDRQETQYFGPGTRLLVL.

The rearrangement uses TRBV5-1 and TRBJ2-3; the D is unclear. Germline CDR1 reads SGHRS; CDR2 reads YFSETQ. CDR3 size: 15 residues. The V end lost 1 base, the J end lost 6 bases, and 15 bases lay between the germline ends. The CDR3 is CASSLNVGRPDTQYF. The CDR3, as DNA: TGCGCCAGCAGCTTGAATGTGGGCCGTCCGGATACGCAGTATTTT.

The chain uses TRBV6-5 and TRBJ2-2, with D perhaps matching TRBD2 (6 bases). Between the trimmed V and J ends, which lost 0 bases and 5 bases, there was a span of 10 bases. The CDR3 extends over 15 amino acids. Germline CDR1 reads MNHEY; CDR2 reads SVGAGI. CDR3 in amino acids: CASSYSGGETGELFF. The CDR3, as DNA: TGTGCCAGCAGTTACTCGGGAGGCGAAACCGGGGAGCTGTTTTTT.

The rearrangement links TRBV6-5 to TRBJ1-2, with D perhaps matching TRBD1 (5 bases). Germline V gene sequence: CDR1 MNHEY, CDR2 SVGAGI. V was shortened by 6 bases and J by 4 bases, with 15 bases between the two germline ends. This CDR3 region has 14 residues. In nucleotides, the CDR3 is TGTGCCAGCAGGGTGGCTGGGGACGTCTATGGCTACACCTTC. This sequence encodes CASRVAGDVYGYTF.